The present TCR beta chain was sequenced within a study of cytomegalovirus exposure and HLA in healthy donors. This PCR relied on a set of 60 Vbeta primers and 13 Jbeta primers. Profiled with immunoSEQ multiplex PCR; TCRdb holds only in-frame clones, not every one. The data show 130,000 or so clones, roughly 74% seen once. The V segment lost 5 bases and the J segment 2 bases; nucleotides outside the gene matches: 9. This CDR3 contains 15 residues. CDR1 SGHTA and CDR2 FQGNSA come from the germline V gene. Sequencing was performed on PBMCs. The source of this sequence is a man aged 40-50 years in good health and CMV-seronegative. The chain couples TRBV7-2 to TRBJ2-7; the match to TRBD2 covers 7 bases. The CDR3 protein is CASSPVSSGAYEQYF. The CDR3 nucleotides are TGTGCCAGCAGCCCGGTATCGAGCGGGGCCTACGAGCAGTACTTC.